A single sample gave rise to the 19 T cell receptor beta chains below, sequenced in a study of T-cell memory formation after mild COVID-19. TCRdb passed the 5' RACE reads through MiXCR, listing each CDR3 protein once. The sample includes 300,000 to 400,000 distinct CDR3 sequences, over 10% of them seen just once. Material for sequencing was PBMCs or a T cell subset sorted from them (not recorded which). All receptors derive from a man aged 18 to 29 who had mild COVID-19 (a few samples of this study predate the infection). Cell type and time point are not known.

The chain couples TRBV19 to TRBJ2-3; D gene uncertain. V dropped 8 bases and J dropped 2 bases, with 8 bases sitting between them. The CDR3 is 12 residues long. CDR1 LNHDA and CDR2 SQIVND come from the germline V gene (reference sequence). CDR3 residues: CASSRHTDTQYF. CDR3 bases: TGTGCCAGTTCACGGCACACAGATACGCAGTATTTT.

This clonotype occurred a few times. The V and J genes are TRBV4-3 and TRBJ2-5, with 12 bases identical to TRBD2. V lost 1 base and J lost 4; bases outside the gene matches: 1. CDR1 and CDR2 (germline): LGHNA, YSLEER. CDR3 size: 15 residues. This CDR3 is CASSQGLAGAETQYF. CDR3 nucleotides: TGCGCCAGCAGCCAAGGACTAGCGGGGGCAGAGACCCAGTACTTC.

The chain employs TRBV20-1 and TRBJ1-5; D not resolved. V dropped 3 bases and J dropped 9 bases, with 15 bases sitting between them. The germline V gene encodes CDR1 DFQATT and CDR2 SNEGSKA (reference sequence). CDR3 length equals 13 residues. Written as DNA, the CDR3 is TGCAGTGCTAGTATGGACGGCCATACGCCCCAGCATTTT. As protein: CSASMDGHTPQHF.

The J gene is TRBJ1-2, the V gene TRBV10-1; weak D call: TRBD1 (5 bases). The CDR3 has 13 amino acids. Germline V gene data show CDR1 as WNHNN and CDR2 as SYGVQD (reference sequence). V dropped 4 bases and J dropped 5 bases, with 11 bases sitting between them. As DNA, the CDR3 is TGCGCCAGCAGTGTAGATCGGGGGTATGGCTACACCTTC. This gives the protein CASSVDRGYGYTF.

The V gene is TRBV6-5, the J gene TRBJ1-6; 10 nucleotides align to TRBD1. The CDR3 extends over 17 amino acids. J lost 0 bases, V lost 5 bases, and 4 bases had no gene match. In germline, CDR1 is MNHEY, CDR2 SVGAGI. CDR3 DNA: TGTGCCAGCAGTCAAGGACAGGGGGGCTCCTATAATTCACCCCTCCACTTT. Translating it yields CASSQGQGGSYNSPLHF.

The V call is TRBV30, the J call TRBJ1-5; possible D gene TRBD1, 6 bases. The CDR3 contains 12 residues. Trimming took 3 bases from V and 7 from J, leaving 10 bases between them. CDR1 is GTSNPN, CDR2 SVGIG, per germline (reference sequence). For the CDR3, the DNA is TGTGCCTGGAGCGGGGGCTCACAGCCCCAGCATTTT. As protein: CAWSGGSQPQHF.

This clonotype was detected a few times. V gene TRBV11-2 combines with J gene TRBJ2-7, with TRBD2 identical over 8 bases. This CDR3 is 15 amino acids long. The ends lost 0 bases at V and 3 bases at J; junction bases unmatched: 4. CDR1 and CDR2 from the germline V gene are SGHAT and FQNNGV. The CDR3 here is CASSLERGAYYEQYV. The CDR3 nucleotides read TGTGCCAGCAGCTTAGAGCGGGGGGCCTACTACGAGCAGTACGTC.

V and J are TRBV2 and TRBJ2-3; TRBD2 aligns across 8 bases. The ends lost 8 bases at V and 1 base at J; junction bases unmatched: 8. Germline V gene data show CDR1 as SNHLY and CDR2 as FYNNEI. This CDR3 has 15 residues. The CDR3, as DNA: TGTGCCAGCTACACCGGGGGGGTTCGCACAGATACGCAGTATTTT. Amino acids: CASYTGGVRTDTQYF.

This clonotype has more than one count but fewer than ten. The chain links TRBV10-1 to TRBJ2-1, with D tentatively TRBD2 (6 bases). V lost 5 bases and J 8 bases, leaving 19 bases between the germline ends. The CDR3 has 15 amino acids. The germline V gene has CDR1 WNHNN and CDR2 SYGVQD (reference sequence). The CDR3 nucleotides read TGCGCCAGCAGTTGGAGGGGTCAGGGTGTGGATGAGCAGTTCTTC. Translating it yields CASSWRGQGVDEQFF.

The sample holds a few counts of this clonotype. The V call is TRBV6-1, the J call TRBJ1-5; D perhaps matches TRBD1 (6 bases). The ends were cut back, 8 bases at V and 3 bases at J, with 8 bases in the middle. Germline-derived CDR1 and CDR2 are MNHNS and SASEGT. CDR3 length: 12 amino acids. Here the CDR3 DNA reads TGTGCCAGCGGACAGATCAATCAGCCCCAGCATTTT. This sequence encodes CASGQINQPQHF.

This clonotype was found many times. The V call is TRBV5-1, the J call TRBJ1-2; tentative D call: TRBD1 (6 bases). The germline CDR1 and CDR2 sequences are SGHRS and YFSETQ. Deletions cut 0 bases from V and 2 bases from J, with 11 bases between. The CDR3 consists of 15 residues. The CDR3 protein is CASSLAGAPNYGYTF. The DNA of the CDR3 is TGCGCCAGCAGCTTGGCAGGGGCTCCCAACTATGGCTACACCTTC.

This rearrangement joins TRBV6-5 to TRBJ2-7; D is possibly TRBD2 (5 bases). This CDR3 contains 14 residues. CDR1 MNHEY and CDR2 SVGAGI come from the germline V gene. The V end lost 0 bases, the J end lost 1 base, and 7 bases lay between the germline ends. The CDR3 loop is CASSYSRASYEQYV. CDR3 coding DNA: TGTGCCAGCAGTTACTCGCGGGCTTCCTACGAGCAGTACGTC.

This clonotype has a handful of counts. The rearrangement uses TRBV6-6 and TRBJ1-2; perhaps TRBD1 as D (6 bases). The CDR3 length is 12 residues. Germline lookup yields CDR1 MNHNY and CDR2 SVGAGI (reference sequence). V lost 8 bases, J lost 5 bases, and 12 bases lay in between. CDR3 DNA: TGTGCCAGCTTTACAGGGCGGTATGGCTACACCTTC. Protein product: CASFTGRYGYTF.

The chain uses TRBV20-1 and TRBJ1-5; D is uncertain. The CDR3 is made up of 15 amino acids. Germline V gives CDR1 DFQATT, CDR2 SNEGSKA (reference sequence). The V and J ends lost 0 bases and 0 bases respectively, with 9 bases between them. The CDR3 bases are TGCAGTGCTAGAGAACTCCAGTATAGCAATCAGCCCCAGCATTTT. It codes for CSARELQYSNQPQHF.

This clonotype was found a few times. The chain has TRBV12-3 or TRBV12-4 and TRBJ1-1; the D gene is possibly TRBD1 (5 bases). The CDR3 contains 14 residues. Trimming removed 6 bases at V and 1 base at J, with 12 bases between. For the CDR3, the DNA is TGTGCCAGCAGCCCCGGGGCAGGGAACACTGAAGCTTTCTTT. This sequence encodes CASSPGAGNTEAFF.

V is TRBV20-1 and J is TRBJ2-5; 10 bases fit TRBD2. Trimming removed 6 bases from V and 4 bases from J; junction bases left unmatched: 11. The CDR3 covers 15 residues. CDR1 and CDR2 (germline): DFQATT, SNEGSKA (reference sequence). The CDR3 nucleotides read TGCAGTGCCAATCCTAGCGGGGGCCTGACAGAGACCCAGTACTTC. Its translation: CSANPSGGLTETQYF.

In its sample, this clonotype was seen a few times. CDR3 residues: CSASDFSTILGPSYGYTF. The CDR3, as DNA: TGCAGTGCTAGTGACTTCTCGACTATCTTAGGACCCAGCTATGGCTACACCTTC. J is TRBJ1-2 and V is TRBV20-1; D remains unclear. This CDR3 is built from 18 residues. V was shortened by 3 bases and J by 4 bases, with 27 bases between the two germline ends. Looked up from germline, CDR1 is DFQATT and CDR2 is SNEGSKA (reference sequence).

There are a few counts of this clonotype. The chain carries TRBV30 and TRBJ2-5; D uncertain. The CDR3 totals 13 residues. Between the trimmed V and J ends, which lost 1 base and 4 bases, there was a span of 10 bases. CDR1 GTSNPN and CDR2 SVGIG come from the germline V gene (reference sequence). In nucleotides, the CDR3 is TGTGCCTGGAGTGACCTTTGGGGAGAGACCCAGTACTTC. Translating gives CAWSDLWGETQYF.

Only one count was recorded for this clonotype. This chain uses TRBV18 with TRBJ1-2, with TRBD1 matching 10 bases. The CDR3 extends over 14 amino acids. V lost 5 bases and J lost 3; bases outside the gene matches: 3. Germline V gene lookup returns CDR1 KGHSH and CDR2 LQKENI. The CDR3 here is CASSSGQGDYGYTF. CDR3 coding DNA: TGTGCCAGCTCATCCGGACAGGGGGACTATGGCTACACCTTC.